The rows below give T cell receptor beta chains drawn from one sample of a study of T cell changes during pregnancy in multiple sclerosis. Method: immunoSEQ multiplex PCR; TCRdb's copy keeps in-frame clones and lacks some. Here the sample spans 70,000 to 95,000 clones, 93% being singletons. Sample: peripheral blood, taken after pregnancy. These receptors all come from a female donor in good health, enrolled as a control in a pregnancy study. Each CDR3 is given with its conserved first and last residue. D genes are given only for firm matches. A row's size may be missing; if present it is once, few, many or a size class.

v_gene	d_gene	abundance	j_gene	CDR3aa	CDR3nt
TRBV7-3	TRBD2	once	TRBJ2-1	CASSLTSSGSYNEQFF	TGTGCCAGCAGCTTAACGTCCAGCGGGAGCTACAATGAGCAGTTCTTC
TRBV5-4	TRBD1	-	TRBJ1-5	CASSHGTGRGSNQPQHF	TGTGCCAGCAGTCACGGGACAGGCAGGGGTAGCAATCAGCCCCAGCATTTT
TRBV2	-	-	TRBJ2-1	CASSRDREQFF	TGTGCCAGCAGTCGAGACAGAGAGCAGTTCTTC
TRBV27	TRBD1	-	TRBJ1-2	CASRSDRGRYGYTF	TGTGCCAGCAGGTCCGACAGGGGCCGCTATGGCTACACCTTC
TRBV7-6	-	-	TRBJ1-1	CASSGHSGTEAFF	TGTGCCAGCAGCGGACATAGCGGGACTGAAGCTTTCTTT
TRBV9	-	-	TRBJ1-1	CASSARPTANTEAFF	TGTGCCAGCAGCGCCCGGCCGACAGCCAACACTGAAGCTTTCTTT
TRBV7-6	-	-	TRBJ1-4	CASSEGRGNEKLFF	TGTGCCAGCAGCGAAGGGCGGGGGAATGAAAAACTGTTTTTT
TRBV30	-	-	TRBJ2-1	CAWSVESSYNEQFF	TGTGCCTGGAGTGTCGAGAGCTCCTACAATGAGCAGTTCTTC
TRBV30	-	once	TRBJ2-4	CAWSPQGLGAAKNIQYF	TGTGCCTGGAGTCCACAGGGTCTCGGGGCTGCCAAAAACATTCAGTACTTC
TRBV30	TRBD1	-	TRBJ2-1	CARDRGTDEQFF	TGTGCCCGGGACAGGGGCACCGATGAGCAGTTCTTC
TRBV5-6	TRBD1	-	TRBJ2-1	CASSRTGGEPFF	TGTGCCAGCAGCCGGACAGGGGGCGAACCGTTCTTC
TRBV5-4	-	-	TRBJ1-2	CASSFPGAGGYTF	TGTGCCAGCAGCTTTCCAGGGGCGGGTGGCTACACCTTC
TRBV30	TRBD2	-	TRBJ2-1	CAWHQMGLAGGNEQFF	TGTGCCTGGCACCAGATGGGACTAGCGGGGGGAAATGAGCAGTTCTTC
TRBV18	-	-	TRBJ2-7	CASSPQFLGNYEQYF	TGTGCCAGCTCACCACAGTTTCTCGGGAACTACGAGCAGTACTTC
TRBV7-2	TRBD2	-	TRBJ2-2	CASSPLAGGYTGELFF	TGTGCCAGCAGCCCCCTAGCGGGGGGTTACACCGGGGAGCTGTTTTTT
TRBV13	-	-	TRBJ2-1	CASSLETGLDNNEQFF	TGTGCCAGCAGCCTAGAAACGGGACTGGACAACAATGAGCAGTTCTTC
TRBV13	-	-	TRBJ2-3	CASSLKMGRGGPDTQYF	TGTGCCAGCAGCTTAAAGATGGGGCGGGGAGGACCAGATACGCAGTATTTT
TRBV25-1	-	-	TRBJ1-1	CASRPRGTEAFF	TGTGCCAGCAGACCCAGGGGCACTGAAGCTTTCTTT
TRBV7-2	-	-	TRBJ1-2	CASSSLQGRGGYTF	TGTGCCAGCAGCTCGCTCCAGGGGCGCGGAGGCTACACCTTC
TRBV6-6	-	-	TRBJ2-1	CASSYSTTNEQFF	TGTGCCAGCAGTTACTCTACCACTAATGAGCAGTTCTTC
TRBV27	-	-	TRBJ2-7	CASSLDNYEQYF	TGTGCCAGCAGTTTGGACAACTACGAGCAGTACTTC
TRBV21-1	-	-	TRBJ1-5	CASSNSGTGGEQPQHF	TGTGCCAGCAGCAACTCCGGGACAGGGGGAGAACAGCCCCAGCATTTT
TRBV30	-	-	TRBJ2-3	CAWTGRTDTQYF	TGTGCCTGGACAGGTCGGACAGATACGCAGTATTTT
TRBV6-5	TRBD1	-	TRBJ1-2	CASSYRDRGNYGYTF	TGTGCCAGCAGTTACAGGGACAGGGGTAACTATGGCTACACCTTC
TRBV11-2	-	-	TRBJ1-2	CASSLEGTGENYGYTF	TGTGCCAGCAGCTTAGAGGGTACGGGGGAGAACTATGGCTACACCTTC
TRBV6-5	-	-	TRBJ2-1	CASSYELNYNEQFF	TGTGCCAGCAGTTACGAACTGAACTACAATGAGCAGTTCTTC
TRBV28	TRBD2	-	TRBJ2-1	CASSLGLAGNNEQFF	TGTGCCAGCAGTTTAGGGCTAGCGGGAAACAATGAGCAGTTCTTC
TRBV21-1	-	once	TRBJ1-5	CASSESRMKTGSAQPQHF	TGTGCCAGCAGCGAAAGTAGAATGAAGACAGGCTCCGCCCAGCCCCAGCATTTT
TRBV4-1	TRBD2	-	TRBJ2-1	CASSLKGLAGYNEQFF	TGCGCCAGCAGCCTAAAAGGACTAGCGGGATACAATGAGCAGTTCTTC